Following are 25 T cell receptor beta chains from one sample sequenced in a study of CD4 T cells in relation to SARS-CoV-2 and coronaviruses. Repertoires were generated with immunoSEQ multiplex PCR, while TCRdb's copy carries only in-frame clones and drops some. The table includes some 22,000 clones, over 65% detected once. These TCRs are of unknown antigen specificity. Before the COVID-19 pandemic, during about 2010-2018, CD4+ T cells were taken from unexposed donors. After roughly ten days of culture, CD4+ T cells were isolated. Sequencing was done on a sample of CD4+ T cells from PBMCs, cultured in vitro. These receptor sequences come from a human donor in good health.

The chain joins TRBV7-2 to TRBJ1-1; D is perhaps TRBD1 (6 bases). Trimming removed 1 base from V and 4 bases from J, with 13 bases in between. Germline V gene lookup returns CDR1 SGHTA and CDR2 FQGNSA. The CDR3 spans 15 residues. This CDR3 is CASSLETGFGTEAFF. The CDR3 DNA follows: TGTGCCAGCAGCTTAGAAACAGGGTTCGGCACTGAAGCTTTCTTT. The full variable domain, completed using reference TRBV7-2 and TRBJ1-1, is GAGVSQSPSNKVTEKGKDVELRCDPISGHTALYWYRQSLGQGLEFLIYFQGNSAPDKSGLPSDRFSAERTGGSVSTLTIQRTQQEDSAVYLCASSLETGFGTEAFFGQGTRLTVV.

The CDR3 nucleotides are TGTGCCAGCAGCGCGGCGAGTAGAGCCCCCACAGATACGCAGTATTTT. This encodes CASSAASRAPTDTQYF. This chain uses TRBV9 with TRBJ2-3; D unresolved. V gave up 3 bases and J gave up 2 bases, with 16 bases separating them. CDR3 length equals 16 residues. Germline V gives CDR1 SGDLS, CDR2 YYNGEE.

The rearrangement joins TRBV7-3 to TRBJ1-1, with TRBD1 identical over 7 bases. The germline V gene encodes CDR1 SGHTA and CDR2 FQGTGA. The CDR3 is 14 residues long. V shed 4 bases and J 8 bases; nucleotides not matched to a gene: 10. As DNA, the CDR3 is TGTGCCAGCAGCTCCGACAGTAACAGGGGAGAAGCTTTCTTT. It translates to CASSSDSNRGEAFF.

This clone was detected only a few times. V is TRBV27 and J is TRBJ1-2, with D perhaps TRBD1 (5 bases). The CDR3 has 13 amino acids. V was cut by 10 bases and J by 5 bases, with 17 bases left in between. In germline, CDR1 is MNHEY, CDR2 SMNVEV (reference sequence). The CDR3 protein is CAKPQHRLYGYTF. The CDR3 nucleotides read TGTGCCAAACCTCAACACAGGCTTTATGGCTACACCTTC.

The rearrangement links TRBV2 to TRBJ2-2; D is tentatively TRBD1 or TRBD2 (6 bases each). CDR3 length equals 15 residues. V lost 6 bases and J 5 bases, leaving 16 bases between the germline ends. CDR1 is SNHLY and CDR2 is FYNNEI in the germline V gene. This CDR3 is CASSLATGRTGELFF. The CDR3, as DNA: TGTGCCAGCAGCCTAGCTACAGGGAGGACCGGGGAGCTGTTTTTT.

This rearrangement joins TRBV4-3 to TRBJ1-2; 7 positions agree with TRBD1. Trimming at V came to 1 base and at J to 8 bases, leaving 4 bases not matched to a gene. This CDR3 is built from 13 residues. Germline assignment: CDR1 LGHNA and CDR2 YSLEER. In nucleotides, the CDR3 is TGCGCCAGCAGCCAAGGACAGGGAGTAGGCTACACCTTC. This gives the protein CASSQGQGVGYTF.

The chain has TRBV28 and TRBJ2-5; D not resolved. CDR1 is MDHEN, CDR2 SYDVKM, per germline. The CDR3 runs 12 residues. V lost 7 bases, J lost 5 bases, and 11 bases lay in between. The CDR3 nucleotides are TGTGCCAGCACGAGTCTTCGGGAGACCCAGTACTTC. It translates to CASTSLRETQYF. The full variable domain, its missing parts supplied by reference TRBV28 and TRBJ2-5, is DVKVTQSSRYLVKRTGEKVFLECVQDMDHENMFWYRQDPGLGLRLIYFSYDVKMKEKGDIPEGYSVSREKKERFSLILESASTNQTSMYLCASTSLRETQYFGPGTRLLVL.

The gene calls are TRBV21-1 and TRBJ1-4. TRBV21-1 is assigned pseudogene status. This CDR3 has 11 residues. As DNA, the CDR3 is TGTGCCAGCAGCAAAAGTACAAAACTGTTTTTT. Encoded protein: CASSKSTKLFF.

V gene TRBV5-1 combines with J gene TRBJ1-1, with 7 bases identical to TRBD1. CDR1 and CDR2 from the germline V gene are SGHRS and YFSETQ. CDR3 length: 16 amino acids. The ends lost 3 bases at V and 0 bases at J; junction bases unmatched: 8. The CDR3 here is CASSSARQGVNTEAFF. DNA for the CDR3: TGCGCCAGCAGCTCGGCGAGACAGGGCGTGAACACTGAAGCTTTCTTT.

V usage is TRBV28 and J usage is TRBJ2-5; D call uncertain. Trimming took 3 bases from V and 7 from J, leaving 12 bases between them. Germline V CDR1 and CDR2: MDHEN, SYDVKM. This CDR3 spans 13 amino acids. The CDR3 loop reads CASSLPQPGTQYF. CDR3 DNA: TGTGCCAGCAGTTTGCCCCAGCCGGGGACCCAGTACTTC.

The chain is built from TRBV7-3 and TRBJ2-1, with D possibly being TRBD2 (6 bases). The CDR3 is made up of 15 amino acids. V lost 0 bases, J lost 4 bases, and 10 bases lay in between. CDR1 is SGHTA and CDR2 is FQGTGA in the germline V gene. This chain's CDR3 is CASSLTSGKYNEQFF. Here the CDR3 DNA reads TGTGCCAGCAGCTTAACTAGCGGAAAATACAATGAGCAGTTCTTC.

This clone was observed a handful of times. V gene TRBV4-1 combines with J gene TRBJ1-6; D call uncertain. Looked up from germline, CDR1 is MGHRA and CDR2 is YSYEKL. Trimming removed 0 bases at V and 3 bases at J, with 9 bases between. The CDR3 extends over 16 amino acids. The CDR3 protein is CASSQDGQLYNSPLHF. CDR3 DNA sequence: TGCGCCAGCAGCCAAGATGGGCAGCTCTATAATTCACCCCTCCACTTT.

The chain has TRBV4-2 and TRBJ1-5; 11 nucleotides match TRBD1. V shed 0 bases and J 6 bases; nucleotides not matched to a gene: 10. The CDR3 consists of 18 residues. Germline V lookup: CDR1 LGHNA, CDR2 YNFKEQ. The CDR3 DNA is TGTGCCAGCAGCCAAGAAAGGACAGGGGGCGCGGCAGGTCAGCCCCAGCATTTT. Translating it yields CASSQERTGGAAGQPQHF.

This rearrangement joins TRBV7-2 to TRBJ1-6, with D maybe TRBD1 (6 bases). This CDR3 contains 13 residues. Germline assignment: CDR1 SGHTA and CDR2 FQGNSA. Trimming cost V 5 bases and J 5 bases, with 7 bases left between them. CDR3 residues: CASSQGNNSPLHF. The CDR3 coding sequence is TGTGCCAGCAGCCAGGGGAATAATTCACCCCTCCACTTT. Based on the CDR3 plus reference TRBV7-2 and TRBJ1-6, the full variable domain is GAGVSQSPSNKVTEKGKDVELRCDPISGHTALYWYRQSLGQGLEFLIYFQGNSAPDKSGLPSDRFSAERTGGSVSTLTIQRTQQEDSAVYLCASSQGNNSPLHFGNGTRLTVT.

The V and J genes are TRBV12-3 or TRBV12-4 and TRBJ1-1; no clear D. The length of the CDR3 is 13 residues. V lost 6 bases and J 1 base, leaving 9 bases between the germline ends. The CDR3: CASRFSGNTEAFF. CDR3 bases: TGTGCCAGCAGATTCTCCGGGAACACTGAAGCTTTCTTT.

The CDR3 region has the DNA TGTGCTAGTGGTTTGGTACAGACAGGGGGCGAGACCCAGTACTTC. It is translated as CASGLVQTGGETQYF. This chain connects TRBV12-5 to TRBJ2-5; 10 nucleotides match TRBD1. The CDR3 runs to 15 residues. The germline CDR1 and CDR2 sequences are LGHNT and FRNRAP. The V segment lost 0 bases and the J segment 5 bases; nucleotides outside the gene matches: 3.

The rearrangement joins TRBV25-1 to TRBJ1-4, with D unresolved. This CDR3 is 14 amino acids long. The germline V gene encodes CDR1 MGHDK and CDR2 SYGVNS. The ends were cut back, 4 bases at V and 5 bases at J, with 11 bases in the middle. In DNA, the CDR3 is TGTGCCAGCAGTGCCCGGGTTACGAATGAAAAACTGTTTTTT. Its protein is CASSARVTNEKLFF. The full variable domain, in which reference TRBV25-1 and TRBJ1-4 provide the parts outside the CDR3, is EADIYQTPRYLVIGTGKKITLECSQTMGHDKMYWYQQDPGMELHLIHYSYGVNSTEKGDLSSESTVSRIRTEHFPLTLESARPSHTSQYLCASSARVTNEKLFFGSGTQLSVL.

This chain uses TRBV4-3 with TRBJ1-6, with D uncertain. Germline CDR1 LGHNA, CDR2 YSLEER. CDR3 length: 14 residues. Trimming took off 0 bases at V and 14 bases at J, with 14 bases between the two ends. The CDR3 protein is CASSQDRTVGALHF. CDR3 in DNA: TGCGCCAGCAGCCAAGATCGAACGGTCGGAGCCCTCCACTTT.

The chain employs TRBV3-1 (or the pseudogene TRBV3-2) and TRBJ1-2; TRBD1 agrees at 7 bases. CDR1 and CDR2 from the germline V gene are LGHDT and YNNKEL (reference sequence). This CDR3 has 15 amino acids. Trimming removed 5 bases from V and 2 bases from J; junction bases left unmatched: 8. The CDR3 DNA reads as TGTGCCAGCAGCGAGAACAGGGGACGGAACTATGGCTACACCTTC. It codes for CASSENRGRNYGYTF.

The J gene is TRBJ1-1, the V gene TRBV10-3, with TRBD1 matching over 10 bases. This CDR3 is built from 16 residues. Germline trimming cut 4 bases from V and 4 bases from J; bases unmatched to any gene: 9. The germline gives CDR1 ENHRY, CDR2 SYGVKD. CDR3 in DNA: TGTGCCATCAGTGGGATGACAGGGGGCAGGGGCACTGAAGCTTTCTTT. It codes for CAISGMTGGRGTEAFF.

This clone turned up a few times. V is TRBV6-1 and J is TRBJ1-2; tentative D call: TRBD1 (5 bases). With 0 bases removed from V and 4 bases from J, the gap between germline ends came to 12 bases. Germline V gene data show CDR1 as MNHNS and CDR2 as SASEGT. CDR3 length: 15 amino acids. The CDR3 DNA is TGTGCCAGCAGTGAAGCTCGCACAGGCCGCTATGGCTACACCTTC. Translated: CASSEARTGRYGYTF.

This rearrangement joins TRBV3-1 (or the pseudogene TRBV3-2) to TRBJ2-3, with a weak D call TRBD1 (5 bases). Looked up from germline, CDR1 is LGHDT and CDR2 is YNNKEL (reference sequence). Between the trimmed V and J ends, which lost 3 bases and 1 base, there was a span of 8 bases. This CDR3 contains 14 residues. The CDR3 loop is CASSHSTGTDTQYF. Written as DNA, the CDR3 is TGTGCCAGCAGCCACTCGACAGGCACAGATACGCAGTATTTT.

The chain links TRBV6-5 to TRBJ2-3, with 8 bases matching TRBD2. CDR1 MNHEY and CDR2 SVGAGI come from the germline V gene. V trimming: 3 bases; J trimming: 5 bases; junction bases outside the gene matches: 7. This CDR3 has 15 residues. The chain's CDR3 is CASSYRGGRLDTQYF. The DNA for the CDR3 is TGTGCCAGCAGTTATAGAGGCGGGAGGCTAGATACGCAGTATTTT.

The sample holds a few counts of this clone. This chain links TRBV6-5 with TRBJ1-5, with 7 bases aligning to TRBD1. Looked up from germline, CDR1 is MNHEY and CDR2 is SVGAGI. With 6 bases clipped from V and 2 bases from J, the junction kept 4 bases outside the gene matches. The CDR3 spans 14 residues. The CDR3 nucleotides read TGTGCCAGCAGCATAACAGGGGGCAATCAGCCCCAGCATTTT. Translated, it gives CASSITGGNQPQHF.

This clone has just one count. The CDR3 DNA reads TGTGCCAGCAGCTTCTCTCGCACAGATACGCAGTATTTT. Translating gives CASSFSRTDTQYF. The chain uses TRBV7-8 and TRBJ2-3; the D is unclear. This CDR3 has 13 residues. CDR1 SGHVS and CDR2 FQNEAQ come from the germline V gene. V was shortened by 3 bases and J by 1 base, with 5 bases between the two germline ends.